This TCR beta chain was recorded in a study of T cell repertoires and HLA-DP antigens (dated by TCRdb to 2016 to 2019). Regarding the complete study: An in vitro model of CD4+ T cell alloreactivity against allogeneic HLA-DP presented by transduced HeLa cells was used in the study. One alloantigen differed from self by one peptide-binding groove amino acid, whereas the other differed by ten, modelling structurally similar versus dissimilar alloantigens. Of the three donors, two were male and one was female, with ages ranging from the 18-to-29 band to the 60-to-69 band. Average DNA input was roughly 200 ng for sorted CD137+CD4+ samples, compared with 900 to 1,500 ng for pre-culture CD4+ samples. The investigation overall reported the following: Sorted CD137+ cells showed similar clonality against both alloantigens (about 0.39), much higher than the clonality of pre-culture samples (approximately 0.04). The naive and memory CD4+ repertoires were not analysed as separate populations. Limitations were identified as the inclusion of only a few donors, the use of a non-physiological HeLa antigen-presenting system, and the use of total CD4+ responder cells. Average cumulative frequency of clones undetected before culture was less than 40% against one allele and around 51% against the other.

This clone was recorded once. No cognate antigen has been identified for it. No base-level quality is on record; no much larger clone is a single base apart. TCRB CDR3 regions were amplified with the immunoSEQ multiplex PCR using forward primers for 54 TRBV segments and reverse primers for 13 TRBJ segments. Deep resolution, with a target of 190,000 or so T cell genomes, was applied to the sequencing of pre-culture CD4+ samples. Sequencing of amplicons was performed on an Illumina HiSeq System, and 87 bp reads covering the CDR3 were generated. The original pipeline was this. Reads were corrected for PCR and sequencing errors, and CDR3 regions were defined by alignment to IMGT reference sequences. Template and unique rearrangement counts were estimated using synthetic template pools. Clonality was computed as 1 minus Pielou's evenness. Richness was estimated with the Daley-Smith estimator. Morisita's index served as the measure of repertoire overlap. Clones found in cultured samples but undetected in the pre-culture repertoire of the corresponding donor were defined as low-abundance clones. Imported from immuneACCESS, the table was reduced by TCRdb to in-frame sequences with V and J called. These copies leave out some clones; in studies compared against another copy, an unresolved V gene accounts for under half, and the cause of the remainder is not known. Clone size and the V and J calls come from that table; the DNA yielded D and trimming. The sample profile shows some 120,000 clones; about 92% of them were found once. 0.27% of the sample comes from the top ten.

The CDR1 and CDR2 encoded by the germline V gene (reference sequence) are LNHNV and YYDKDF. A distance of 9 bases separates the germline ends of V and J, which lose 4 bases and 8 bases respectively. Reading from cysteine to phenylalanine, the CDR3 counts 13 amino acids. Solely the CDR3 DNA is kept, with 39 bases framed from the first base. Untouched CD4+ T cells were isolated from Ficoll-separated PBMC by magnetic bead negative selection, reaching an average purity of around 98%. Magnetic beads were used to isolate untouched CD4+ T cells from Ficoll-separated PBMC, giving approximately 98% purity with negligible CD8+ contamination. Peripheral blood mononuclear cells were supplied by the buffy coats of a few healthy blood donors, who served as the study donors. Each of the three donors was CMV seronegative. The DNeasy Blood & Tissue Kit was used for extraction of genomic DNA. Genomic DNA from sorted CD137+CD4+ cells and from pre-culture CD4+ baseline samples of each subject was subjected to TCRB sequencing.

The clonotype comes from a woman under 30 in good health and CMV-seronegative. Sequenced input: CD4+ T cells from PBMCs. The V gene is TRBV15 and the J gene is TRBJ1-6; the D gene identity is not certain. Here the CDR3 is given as CATSKGAHSPLHF. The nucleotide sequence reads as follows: TGTGCCACCAGCAAAGGAGCTCATTCACCCCTCCACTTT.